The 20 T cell receptor beta chains reported below all come from one sample, sequenced in a study of T-cell memory formation after mild COVID-19. TCRdb re-derived calls from the 5' RACE reads in MiXCR, one entry per CDR3 protein. The sample includes 85,000 to 130,000 distinct CDR3 sequences, roughly an eighth of them seen just once. Sequencing was done on a sample of PBMCs or a T cell subset sorted from them (not recorded which). These TCRs come from an adult woman who had mild COVID-19 (a few samples of this study predate the infection). Cell type and time point are not known.

This rearrangement joins TRBV7-6 to TRBJ2-7; D possibly uses TRBD1 or TRBD2 (5 bases each). Per the germline V gene, CDR1 is SGHVS and CDR2 is FNYEAQ. V was shortened by 1 base and J by 0 bases, with 13 bases between the two germline ends. The CDR3 is 16 amino acids. In nucleotides, the CDR3 is TGTGCCAGCAGCTTAGGGACCTTTGGGGGCTCCTACGAGCAGTACTTC. It codes for CASSLGTFGGSYEQYF.

There are many counts of this clonotype. This rearrangement joins TRBV7-8 to TRBJ2-5; the match to TRBD2 covers 13 bases. Per germline, CDR1 SGHVS and CDR2 FQNEAQ. V gave up 5 bases and J gave up 1 base; unmatched junction bases: 4. CDR3 length: 16 amino acids. In DNA form, the CDR3 reads TGTGCCAGCAGCCGGGGACTAGCGGGACTCCAAGAGACCCAGTACTTC. As protein: CASSRGLAGLQETQYF.

To note about this clonotype: One junction end does not reproduce the germline sequence, and a read error may be involved. The gene calls are TRBV29-1 and TRBJ2-7; D gene ambiguous. The CDR3 has 10 residues. Germline V lookup: CDR1 SQVTM, CDR2 ANQGSEA. The CDR3 sequence: CGVRFYEQYF. The CDR3 DNA reads as TGCGGCGTCAGATTCTACGAGCAGTACTTC.

This clonotype turned up a few times. The V and J genes are TRBV9 and TRBJ2-5; 10 positions match TRBD2. V gave up 0 bases and J gave up 3 bases; unmatched junction bases: 8. Germline values: CDR1 SGDLS, CDR2 YYNGEE. The CDR3 has 17 amino acids. The CDR3 here is CASSVGVASGGEETQYF. Here the CDR3 DNA reads TGTGCCAGCAGCGTAGGAGTTGCTAGCGGGGGCGAAGAGACCCAGTACTTC.

This clonotype appeared a few times. The chain links TRBV9 to TRBJ2-3; D tentatively reads TRBD1 or TRBD2 (5 bases each). The germline V gene has CDR1 SGDLS and CDR2 YYNGEE. CDR3 length: 14 residues. The germline V and J ends were trimmed by 3 bases and 2 bases, with 10 bases remaining between them. The CDR3 reads CASSEGDDTDTQYF. As DNA, the CDR3 is TGTGCCAGCAGCGAAGGGGACGACACAGATACGCAGTATTTT. Together with reference TRBV9 and TRBJ2-3, the CDR3 gives the full variable domain: DSGVTQTPKHLITATGQRVTLRCSPRSGDLSVYWYQQSLDQGLQFLIQYYNGEERAKGNILERFSAQQFPDLHSELNLSSLELGDSALYFCASSEGDDTDTQYFGPGTRLTVL.

The sample holds a few counts of this clonotype. The chain joins TRBV9 to TRBJ1-1; perhaps TRBD1 as D (5 bases). In germline, CDR1 is SGDLS, CDR2 YYNGEE. This CDR3 has 15 residues. V lost 4 bases and J 1 base, leaving 14 bases between the germline ends. The CDR3 reads CASSPGSGANTEAFF. CDR3 nucleotides: TGTGCCAGCAGCCCCGGGTCTGGGGCGAACACTGAAGCTTTCTTT.

This chain joins TRBV5-5 and TRBJ2-1; D may be TRBD2 (7 bases). CDR1 and CDR2 from the germline V gene are SGHKS and YYEKEE (reference sequence). The V end was cut by 3 bases, the J end by 2 bases, with 18 bases between. This CDR3 has 17 residues. CDR3 bases: TGTGCCAGCAGCTCGGGGGGCACAGGACCCCCCTACAATGAGCAGTTCTTC. Its protein product is CASSSGGTGPPYNEQFF.

In its sample, this clonotype was seen many times. V and J are TRBV20-1 and TRBJ2-7; 10 nucleotides match TRBD2. The ends lost 1 base at V and 0 bases at J; junction bases unmatched: 9. This CDR3 is 17 amino acids long. Germline V lookup: CDR1 DFQATT, CDR2 SNEGSKA (reference sequence). As DNA, the CDR3 is TGCAGTGCTAGAGCGGCGGTCTTAGCGGGAGGCTCCTACGAGCAGTACTTC. It encodes CSARAAVLAGGSYEQYF.

This clonotype was counted between two and nine times. The chain couples TRBV4-2 to TRBJ2-7, with D possibly TRBD2 on 6 matching bases. Per the germline V gene, CDR1 is LGHNA and CDR2 is YNFKEQ. V lost 1 base and J lost 0, with 7 bases in between. The length of the CDR3 is 14 residues. In DNA, the CDR3 is TGTGCCAGCAGCCAAGCGACTAGCTCCTACGAGCAGTACTTC. Translating gives CASSQATSSYEQYF.

On this clonotype itself: At one boundary the junction diverges from the germline segment, which might be a read error. This chain connects TRBV25-1 to TRBJ2-1; D is unresolved. CDR1 MGHDK and CDR2 SYGVNS come from the germline V gene. CDR3 length equals 14 residues. Written as DNA, the CDR3 is TGTGCCAGCAGTGAAAAGTGGCAGTACAGTGAGCAGTTCTTC. It specifies CASSEKWQYSEQFF.

This clonotype was seen a handful of times. The chain uses TRBV12-3 or TRBV12-4 and TRBJ2-1; 7 bases align to TRBD1. CDR3 length: 13 residues. With 6 bases clipped from V and 5 bases from J, the junction kept 4 bases outside the gene matches. DNA for the CDR3: TGTGCCAGCAGACGGACAGGACACAATGAGCAGTTCTTC. This gives the protein CASRRTGHNEQFF.

CDR3: CSVGLRNNEQFF. The DNA for the CDR3 is TGCAGCGTTGGACTGAGAAACAATGAGCAGTTCTTC. This chain joins TRBV29-1 and TRBJ2-1; no firm D call. This CDR3 has 12 amino acids. V shed 4 bases and J shed 5 bases, with 9 bases lying between them. Germline V gene lookup returns CDR1 SQVTM and CDR2 ANQGSEA.

CDR3 residues: CASSYSPYEQYF. The CDR3 DNA follows: TGTGCCAGCAGTTACTCTCCTTACGAGCAGTACTTC. The genes are TRBV6-6 and TRBJ2-7; D gene ambiguous. The CDR3 spans 12 residues. Germline CDR1 is MNHNY and CDR2 is SVGAGI (reference sequence). Trimming shortened V by 0 bases and J by 4 bases, and 4 bases separated the two germline ends.

This clonotype was seen a few times. V is TRBV7-9 and J is TRBJ2-1; 9 nucleotides match TRBD2. J was trimmed by 2 bases and V by 0 bases; bases with no gene match: 2. Looked up from germline, CDR1 is SEHNR and CDR2 is FQNEAQ (reference sequence). The CDR3 is made up of 16 amino acids. The DNA for the CDR3 is TGTGCCAGCAGCTTAGCAGCGGGAGGCGCCTACAATGAGCAGTTCTTC. As protein: CASSLAAGGAYNEQFF.

The genes are TRBV12-3 or TRBV12-4 and TRBJ2-5; D is perhaps TRBD1 (7 bases). Trimming pared 0 bases from V and 5 bases from J, leaving 10 bases between. The CDR3 is made up of 14 amino acids. This chain's CDR3 is CASSLATGRETQYF. CDR3 in DNA: TGTGCCAGCAGTTTAGCGACAGGGAGGGAGACCCAGTACTTC.

Only a few counts were recorded for this clonotype. The chain recombines TRBV7-2 with TRBJ2-7; TRBD2 is a possible D gene (5 bases). Per the germline V gene, CDR1 is SGHTA and CDR2 is FQGNSA. The CDR3 covers 15 residues. V was trimmed by 1 base and J by 2 bases, leaving 12 bases between them. The CDR3 reads CASSLDRTSAYEQYF. CDR3 nucleotides: TGTGCCAGCAGCTTAGATCGGACTTCCGCCTACGAGCAGTACTTC. Filled out from reference TRBV7-2 and TRBJ2-7, the complete variable domain reads GAGVSQSPSNKVTEKGKDVELRCDPISGHTALYWYRQSLGQGLEFLIYFQGNSAPDKSGLPSDRFSAERTGGSVSTLTIQRTQQEDSAVYLCASSLDRTSAYEQYFGPGTRLTVT.

This clonotype has only a few counts. The gene calls are TRBV9 and TRBJ2-5; TRBD2 aligns across 8 bases. Germline CDR1 is SGDLS and CDR2 is YYNGEE. V was pared by 0 bases and J by 5 bases, with 9 bases of the junction left unmatched. This CDR3 is built from 16 residues. The CDR3 DNA reads as TGTGCCAGCAGCGTAGATGGTCGGGGGGGCCTTGAGACCCAGTACTTC. Translated, it gives CASSVDGRGGLETQYF.

This clonotype was recorded a few times. The chain employs TRBV7-3 and TRBJ2-3, with unresolved D. The germline V gene encodes CDR1 SGHTA and CDR2 FQGTGA. Trimming stripped 5 bases from V and 8 bases from J, with 17 bases between. This CDR3 has 14 residues. The chain's CDR3 is CASSPLPSGGTQYF. CDR3 nucleotide sequence: TGTGCCAGCAGCCCACTACCGTCGGGCGGTACGCAGTATTTT. Filled out from reference TRBV7-3 and TRBJ2-3, the complete variable domain reads GAGVSQTPSNKVTEKGKYVELRCDPISGHTALYWYRQSLGQGPEFLIYFQGTGAADDSGLPNDRFFAVRPEGSVSTLKIQRTERGDSAVYLCASSPLPSGGTQYFGPGTRLTVL.

The J gene is TRBJ2-5, the V gene TRBV9; maybe TRBD2 (6 bases). The CDR3 covers 14 residues. V was shortened by 0 bases and J by 4 bases, with 10 bases between the two germline ends. CDR1 and CDR2 from the germline V gene are SGDLS and YYNGEE. CDR3 sequence reads: CASSVGGDAETQYF. The CDR3 DNA sequence: TGTGCCAGCAGCGTAGGGGGGGACGCAGAGACCCAGTACTTC.

This clonotype was recorded a few times. The chain employs TRBV12-3 or TRBV12-4 and TRBJ1-2, with D perhaps matching TRBD1 (5 bases). The CDR3 length is 13 residues. V was clipped by 5 bases and J by 5 bases, with 12 bases between them. In DNA form, the CDR3 reads TGTGCCAGCAGTCCCGGGGCTCTTTATGGCTACACCTTC. It codes for CASSPGALYGYTF.